This T cell receptor beta chain derives from a study of CXCR3-negative and CXCR3-positive naive CD8 T cells. Study-wide findings and caveats: Naive CXCR3-positive and CXCR3-negative cells shared similar TRBV-TRBJ usage, unlike memory cells. Fresh PBMCs went into most assays, and CXCR3 expression partly declined after cryopreservation.

A note on this clonotype: What it recognizes is unknown.

Researchers prepared the TRB cDNA libraries using 5' RACE with UMI labels. TCRdb derives one entry per CDR3 protein from the 5' RACE reads, leaving out DNA. The sample has fewer than 90,000 distinct CDR3 sequences. There are 16 residues in the CDR3. The germline V gene encodes CDR1 MDHEN and CDR2 SYDVKM. The sequenced sample consisted of naive CXCR3- CD8+ T cells from blood. Indicated subset: CD45RO-CCR7+CD27+CD95- naive CD8+ T cells lacking CXCR3 (TNR3-). The sequence came from a human donor in good health. Some clones in this sample may be carry-over from other donors' samples. The chain carries TRBV28 and TRBJ2-6. This CDR3 is CASTPQFPSGANVLTF.